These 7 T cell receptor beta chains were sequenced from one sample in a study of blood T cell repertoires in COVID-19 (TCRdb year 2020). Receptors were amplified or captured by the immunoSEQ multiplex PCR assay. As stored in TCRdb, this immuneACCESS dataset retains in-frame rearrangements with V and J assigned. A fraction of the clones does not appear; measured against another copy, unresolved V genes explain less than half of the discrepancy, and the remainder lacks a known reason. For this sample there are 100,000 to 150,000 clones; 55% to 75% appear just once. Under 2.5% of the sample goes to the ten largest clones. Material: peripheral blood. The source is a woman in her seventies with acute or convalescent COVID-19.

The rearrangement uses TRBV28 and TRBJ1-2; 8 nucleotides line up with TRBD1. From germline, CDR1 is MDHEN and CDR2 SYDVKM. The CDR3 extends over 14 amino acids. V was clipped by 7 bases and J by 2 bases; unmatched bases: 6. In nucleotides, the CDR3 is TGTGCCAGCATCCCGGGACAGGAGAACTATGGCTACACCTTC. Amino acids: CASIPGQENYGYTF.

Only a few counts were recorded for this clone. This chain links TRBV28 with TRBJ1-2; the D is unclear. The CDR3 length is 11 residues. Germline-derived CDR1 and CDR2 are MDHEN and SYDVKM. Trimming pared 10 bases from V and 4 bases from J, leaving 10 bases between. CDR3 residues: CATYRVYGYTF. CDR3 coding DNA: TGTGCCACCTATCGGGTCTATGGCTACACCTTC.

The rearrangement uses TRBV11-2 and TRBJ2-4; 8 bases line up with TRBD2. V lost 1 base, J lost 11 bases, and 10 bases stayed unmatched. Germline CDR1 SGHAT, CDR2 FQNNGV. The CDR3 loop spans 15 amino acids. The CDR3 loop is CASSLGGSGGAFQYF. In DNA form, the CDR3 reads TGTGCCAGCAGCTTAGGCGGAAGCGGGGGTGCCTTTCAGTACTTC.

The CDR3 spells CASSPILAGSQETQYF. For the CDR3, the DNA is TGCGCCAGCAGCCCCATACTAGCGGGGTCACAAGAGACCCAGTACTTC. The chain recombines TRBV5-1 with TRBJ2-5; 10 bases line up with TRBD2. Germline CDR1 reads SGHRS; CDR2 reads YFSETQ. This CDR3 has 16 amino acids. The trim removed 4 bases at V and 2 bases at J, leaving 8 bases unmatched.

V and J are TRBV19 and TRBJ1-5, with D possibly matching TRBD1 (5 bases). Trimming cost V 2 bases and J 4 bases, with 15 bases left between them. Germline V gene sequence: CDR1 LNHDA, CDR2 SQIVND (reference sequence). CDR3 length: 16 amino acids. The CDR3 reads CASSIRAGRLNQPQHF. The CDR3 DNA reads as TGTGCCAGTAGTATAAGGGCGGGACGGCTAAATCAGCCCCAGCATTTT.

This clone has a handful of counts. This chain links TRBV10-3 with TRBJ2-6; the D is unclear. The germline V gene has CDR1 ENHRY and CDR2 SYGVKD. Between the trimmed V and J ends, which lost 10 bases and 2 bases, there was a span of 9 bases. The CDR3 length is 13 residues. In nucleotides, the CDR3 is TGTGCCACCCGTACTCCTGGGGCCAACGTCCTGACTTTC. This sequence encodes CATRTPGANVLTF.

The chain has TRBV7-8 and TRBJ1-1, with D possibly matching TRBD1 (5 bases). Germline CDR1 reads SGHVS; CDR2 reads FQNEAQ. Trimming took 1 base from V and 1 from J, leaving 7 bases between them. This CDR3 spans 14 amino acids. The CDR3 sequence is CASSLGRGNTEAFF. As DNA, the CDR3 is TGTGCCAGCAGCTTAGGAAGGGGGAACACTGAAGCTTTCTTT.